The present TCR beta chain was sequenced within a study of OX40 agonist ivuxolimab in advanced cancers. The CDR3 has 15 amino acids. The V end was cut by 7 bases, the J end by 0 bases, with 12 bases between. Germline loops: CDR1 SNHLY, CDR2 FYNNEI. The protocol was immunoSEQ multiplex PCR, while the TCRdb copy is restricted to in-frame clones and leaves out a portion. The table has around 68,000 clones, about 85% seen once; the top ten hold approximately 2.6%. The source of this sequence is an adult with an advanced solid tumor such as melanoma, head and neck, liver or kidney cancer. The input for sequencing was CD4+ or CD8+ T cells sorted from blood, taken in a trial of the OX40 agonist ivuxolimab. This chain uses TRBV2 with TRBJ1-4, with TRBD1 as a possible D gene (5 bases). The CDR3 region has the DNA TGTGCCAGCACCTTGGACACGGCAACTAATGAAAAACTGTTTTTT. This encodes CASTLDTATNEKLFF.